The 9 T cell receptor beta chains reported below all come from one sample, sequenced in a study of blood T cell repertoires in COVID-19. Libraries were prepared by immunoSEQ multiplex PCR; TCRdb keeps only in-frame clonotypes and omits some of them. The table lists more than 110,000 clones, about 84% of them singletons. Sequencing used peripheral blood. These receptors were obtained from a woman over 75 in a cohort sampled during active or convalescent COVID-19.

The rearrangement uses TRBV7-9 and TRBJ1-4, with 9 bases matching TRBD1. Losses at the gene ends were 4 bases for V and 13 bases for J; bases not matched to a gene: 13. Germline CDR1 is SEHNR and CDR2 is FQNEAQ (reference sequence). This CDR3 has 15 amino acids. Here the CDR3 reads CASSSWGQGEGILFF. The CDR3 DNA reads TGTGCCAGCAGCTCCTGGGGACAGGGTGAAGGGATACTGTTTTTT.

The CDR3 nucleotides read TGTGCCAGTAGTCTCAAAAGGAGCTCCTACAATGAGCAGTTCTTC. Translated, it gives CASSLKRSSYNEQFF. The chain combines TRBV19 with TRBJ2-1; D unresolved. Trimming took 5 bases from V and 0 from J, leaving 11 bases between them. This CDR3 is built from 15 residues. Germline V gives CDR1 LNHDA, CDR2 SQIVND (reference sequence).

This chain connects TRBV6-5 to TRBJ2-4; D call uncertain. The CDR3 is 16 amino acids. The V end lost 2 bases, the J end lost 0 bases, and 11 bases lay between the germline ends. CDR1 is MNHEY and CDR2 is SVGAGI in the germline V gene. DNA of the CDR3: TGTGCCAGCAGTTACGAGGCCCCGGTAGCCAAAAACATTCAGTACTTC. Translation: CASSYEAPVAKNIQYF.

The chain recombines TRBV7-2 with TRBJ2-1, with TRBD2 as a possible D gene (7 bases). This CDR3 contains 15 residues. The V gene lost 2 bases and the J gene lost 8 bases, with 16 bases spanning the gap. CDR1 and CDR2 from the germline V gene are SGHTA and FQGNSA. CDR3 nucleotide sequence: TGTGCCAGCAGCTTACTAGCGGTGAAGGGGGATGAGCAGTTCTTC. It codes for CASSLLAVKGDEQFF.

This chain links TRBV7-2 with TRBJ1-5; 8 bases match TRBD1. The CDR3 is made up of 16 amino acids. J lost 2 bases, V lost 5 bases, and 8 bases had no gene match. CDR1 is SGHTA, CDR2 FQGNSA, per germline. CDR3 sequence: CASSLLGQGGNQPQHF. CDR3 DNA sequence: TGTGCCAGCAGCCTACTAGGACAGGGTGGCAATCAGCCCCAGCATTTT.

V and J are TRBV4-3 and TRBJ2-1; D gene uncertain. CDR3 length equals 14 residues. Deletions cut 1 base from V and 8 bases from J, with 12 bases between. Germline V gene data show CDR1 as LGHNA and CDR2 as YSLEER. In DNA form, the CDR3 reads TGCGCCAGCAGCCAAGGTCCGGAGAAAGATGAGCAGTTCTTC. Protein sequence: CASSQGPEKDEQFF.

The chain uses TRBV7-3 and TRBJ1-1; maybe TRBD1 (6 bases). Trimming removed 5 bases at V and 1 base at J, with 17 bases between. There are 16 residues in the CDR3. Germline V gene data show CDR1 as SGHTA and CDR2 as FQGTGA. This CDR3 is CASSPGRGGKNTEAFF. The CDR3, as DNA: TGTGCCAGCAGCCCCGGCAGGGGAGGGAAGAACACTGAAGCTTTCTTT.

This clone was counted once. This sequence joins TRBV5-5 and TRBJ1-1, with 9 bases identical to TRBD1. Germline CDR1 and CDR2: SGHKS and YYEKEE (reference sequence). The CDR3 covers 17 residues. After removal of 3 bases from V and 5 bases from J, the junction contained 14 bases not matched to a gene. This CDR3 is CASSWGTGRGGKTEAFF. The DNA of the CDR3 is TGTGCCAGCAGCTGGGGGACAGGGCGGGGCGGGAAGACTGAAGCTTTCTTT.

The chain employs TRBV18 and TRBJ2-3; D is unclear. This CDR3 has 15 residues. CDR1 is KGHSH, CDR2 LQKENI, per germline. V gave up 6 bases and J gave up 0 bases, with 13 bases separating them. For the CDR3, the DNA is TGTGCCAGCTCCCCCACTAAAGCTAGCACAGATACGCAGTATTTT. Its protein is CASSPTKASTDTQYF.